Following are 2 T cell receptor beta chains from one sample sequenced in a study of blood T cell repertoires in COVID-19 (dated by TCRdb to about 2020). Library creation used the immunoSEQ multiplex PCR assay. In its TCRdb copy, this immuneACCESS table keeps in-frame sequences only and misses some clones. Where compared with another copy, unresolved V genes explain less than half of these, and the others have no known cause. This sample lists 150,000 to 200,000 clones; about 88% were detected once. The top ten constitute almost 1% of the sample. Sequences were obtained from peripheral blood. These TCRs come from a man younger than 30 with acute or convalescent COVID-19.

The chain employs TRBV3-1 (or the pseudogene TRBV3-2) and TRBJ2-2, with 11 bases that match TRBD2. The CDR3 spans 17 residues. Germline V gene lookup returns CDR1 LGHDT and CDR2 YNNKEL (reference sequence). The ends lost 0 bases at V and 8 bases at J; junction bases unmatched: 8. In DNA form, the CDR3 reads TGTGCCAGCAGCCAAGATTTGGGACTAGCGGTACGGGGGGAGCTGTTTTTT. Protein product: CASSQDLGLAVRGELFF.

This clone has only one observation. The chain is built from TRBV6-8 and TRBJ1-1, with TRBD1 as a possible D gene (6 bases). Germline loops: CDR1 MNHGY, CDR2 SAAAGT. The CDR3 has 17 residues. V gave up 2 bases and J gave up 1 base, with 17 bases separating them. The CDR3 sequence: CASSYAPTDRANTEAFF. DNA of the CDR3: TGTGCCAGCAGTTACGCACCGACGGACAGAGCGAACACTGAAGCTTTCTTT.